These 26 T cell receptor beta chains were sequenced from one sample in a study of monozygotic twins with cystic fibrosis. Libraries were prepared by immunoSEQ multiplex PCR; TCRdb keeps only in-frame clonotypes and omits some of them. This sample has about 23,000 clones, with approximately 98% found just once. Input material: blood. The receptors come from a girl between 5 and 17 years old with cystic fibrosis.

This rearrangement joins TRBV7-2 to TRBJ2-1, with TRBD2 identical over 11 bases. CDR1 and CDR2 (germline): SGHTA, FQGNSA. CDR3 length equals 18 residues. Unmatched junction bases numbered 12, after V lost 1 base and J lost 7 bases. CDR3 nucleotide sequence: TGTGCCAGCAGCTTAGTCTCGACTAGCGGGACCGGTAGGAATGAGCAGTTCTTC. Translated, it gives CASSLVSTSGTGRNEQFF.

The rearrangement links TRBV2 to TRBJ1-4; no clear D gene. Trimming stripped 5 bases from V and 2 bases from J, with 6 bases between. The CDR3 covers 13 residues. Germline-derived CDR1 and CDR2 are SNHLY and FYNNEI. The CDR3 region has the DNA TGTGCCAGCAGTCCCCGGACTAATGAAAAACTGTTTTTT. Its translation: CASSPRTNEKLFF.

The J gene is TRBJ2-1, the V gene TRBV5-6; the D gene could be TRBD1 or TRBD2 (5 bases each). This CDR3 region has 13 residues. With 4 bases removed from V and 4 bases from J, the gap between germline ends came to 9 bases. Germline loops: CDR1 SGHDT, CDR2 YYEEEE. This chain's CDR3 is CASSTRGYNEQFF. DNA of the CDR3: TGTGCCAGCAGCACTAGGGGATACAATGAGCAGTTCTTC.

The chain carries TRBV11-2 and TRBJ1-3; D is unclear. From germline, CDR1 is SGHAT and CDR2 FQNNGV. The CDR3 has 12 amino acids. V was shortened by 5 bases and J by 2 bases, with 4 bases between the two germline ends. The CDR3 nucleotides are TGTGCCAGCAGCCCCGCTGGAAACACCATATATTTT. Translated: CASSPAGNTIYF.

The rearrangement links TRBV28 to TRBJ1-5, with D unresolved. Trimming stripped 3 bases from V and 7 bases from J, with 13 bases between. Germline V gene lookup returns CDR1 MDHEN and CDR2 SYDVKM. CDR3 length: 14 amino acids. CDR3 DNA: TGTGCCAGCAGTTTCCCCCTTCATTTCCAGCCCCAGCATTTT. As protein: CASSFPLHFQPQHF.

The gene calls are TRBV4-3 and TRBJ2-1; D remains unclear. This CDR3 comprises 13 residues. The V gene's germline CDR1 is LGHNA and CDR2 YSLEER. With 5 bases removed from V and 1 base from J, the gap between germline ends came to 6 bases. CDR3 loop: CASSGRSYNEQFF. The CDR3 coding sequence is TGCGCCAGCAGCGGACGATCCTACAATGAGCAGTTCTTC.

Only one count was recorded for this clone. The chain carries TRBV5-6 and TRBJ2-1; D is ambiguous. Germline V gene data show CDR1 as SGHDT and CDR2 as YYEEEE. V lost 1 base, J lost 7 bases, and 15 bases lay in between. The CDR3 covers 15 residues. CDR3 bases: TGTGCCAGCAGCTTGATAAGGATTAGTAAAAATGAGCAGTTCTTC. Protein product: CASSLIRISKNEQFF.

The chain couples TRBV19 to TRBJ2-7; 8 bases line up with TRBD1. The CDR3 runs to 14 residues. Germline trimming cut 5 bases from V and 3 bases from J; bases unmatched to any gene: 6. Germline CDR1 is LNHDA and CDR2 is SQIVND (reference sequence). CDR3 DNA: TGTGCCAGTAGTCTTGGACAGGGCTTCTACGAGCAGTACTTC. Protein: CASSLGQGFYEQYF.

V and J are TRBV10-2 and TRBJ1-2, with D uncertain. Germline assignment: CDR1 WSHSY and CDR2 SAAADI. Trimming left V 2 bases short and J 7 bases short, with 11 bases between. The CDR3 covers 13 residues. CDR3 in DNA: TGCGCCAGCAGTGAGAGAGAGCGGGGTGGCTACACCTTC. Translated: CASSERERGGYTF.

This rearrangement joins TRBV7-2 to TRBJ1-1; D is unresolved. V gave up 2 bases and J gave up 2 bases, with 9 bases separating them. Germline lookup yields CDR1 SGHTA and CDR2 FQGNSA. The CDR3 totals 14 residues. CDR3 sequence (DNA): TGTGCCAGCAGCTTAAGCAGTCTCAACACTGAAGCTTTCTTT. It specifies CASSLSSLNTEAFF.

The chain has TRBV10-3 and TRBJ1-2; 10 bases match TRBD1. The junction had 5 bases not matched to a gene; V was cut back by 3 bases and J by 7 bases. Germline V CDR1 and CDR2: ENHRY, SYGVKD. The CDR3 is made up of 14 amino acids. The CDR3 nucleotides read TGTGCCATCAGTGAAGACAGGGGGCGAGCTGGCTACACCTTC. Its protein is CAISEDRGRAGYTF.

This chain uses TRBV4-3 with TRBJ2-3; 7 nucleotides line up with TRBD1. This CDR3 is built from 17 residues. Unmatched junction bases numbered 12, after V lost 4 bases and J lost 2 bases. Germline lookup yields CDR1 LGHNA and CDR2 YSLEER. CDR3 residues: CASSPTGTLEHTDTQYF. The CDR3 nucleotides are TGCGCCAGCAGCCCGACAGGGACCCTGGAACACACAGATACGCAGTATTTT.

Written as DNA, the CDR3 is TGTGCCAGCAGCTTGGGCCAGGATACGCAGTATTTT. Protein product: CASSLGQDTQYF. The rearrangement uses TRBV5-6 and TRBJ2-3; D unclear. The CDR3 contains 12 residues. Trimming shortened V by 0 bases and J by 6 bases, and 5 bases separated the two germline ends. Germline V CDR1 and CDR2: SGHDT, YYEEEE.

This clone came up once. This CDR3 reads CASKAGNGNIQYF. CDR3 sequence (DNA): TGTGCCAGCAAGGCAGGGAATGGAAACATTCAGTACTTC. The chain employs TRBV6-5 and TRBJ2-4, with a weak D call TRBD1 (5 bases). The CDR3 has 13 residues. Trimming removed 7 bases from V and 6 bases from J, with 13 bases in between. Germline CDR1 and CDR2: MNHEY and SVGAGI.

The rearrangement uses TRBV7-9 and TRBJ2-1; the match to TRBD2 covers 8 bases. Germline CDR1 SEHNR, CDR2 FQNEAQ (reference sequence). The CDR3 covers 15 residues. With V trimmed by 6 bases and J by 3 bases, 7 bases remained unmatched. CDR3 DNA: TGTGCCAGCAGAAGGGGACTAGGAAACTACAATGAGCAGTTCTTC. Its protein is CASRRGLGNYNEQFF.

This clone was seen only once. The rearrangement links TRBV30 to TRBJ2-1; D is possibly TRBD1 or TRBD2 (5 bases each). Germline V gene data show CDR1 as GTSNPN and CDR2 as SVGIG (reference sequence). CDR3 length equals 15 residues. V was trimmed by 2 bases and J by 6 bases, leaving 17 bases between them. The CDR3 region has the DNA TGTGCCTGGAGTACCCTCACCGGGGCCCCCAATGAGCAGTTCTTC. Amino acid sequence: CAWSTLTGAPNEQFF.

The CDR3 spells CASTRWGGNTIYF. CDR3 nucleotide sequence: TGTGCCAGCACCCGATGGGGAGGAAACACCATATATTTT. The rearrangement joins TRBV6-1 to TRBJ1-3; D ambiguous. The germline CDR1 and CDR2 sequences are MNHNS and SASEGT. V was trimmed by 7 bases and J by 4 bases, leaving 11 bases between them. The CDR3 is 13 residues long.

The sample holds one count of this clone. V usage is TRBV25-1 and J usage is TRBJ1-2, with 11 bases fitting TRBD1. Trimming took 5 bases from V and 8 from J; bases not matched to a gene: 7. This CDR3 contains 14 residues. Germline V gives CDR1 MGHDK, CDR2 SYGVNS. CDR3 loop: CASSPGQGAYGYTF. CDR3 nucleotide sequence: TGTGCCAGCAGTCCCGGACAGGGGGCTTACGGCTACACCTTC.

The chain uses TRBV30 and TRBJ1-2; the match to TRBD1 covers 9 bases. The germline V gene has CDR1 GTSNPN and CDR2 SVGIG (reference sequence). V trimming: 0 bases; J trimming: 4 bases; junction bases outside the gene matches: 9. This CDR3 comprises 16 residues. Here the CDR3 reads CAWSVFVGQGFYGYTF. The CDR3 region has the DNA TGTGCCTGGAGTGTCTTCGTGGGACAGGGCTTCTATGGCTACACCTTC.

The rearrangement uses TRBV18 and TRBJ2-6; no clear D. Trimming took off 8 bases at V and 0 bases at J, with 17 bases between the two ends. This CDR3 spans 17 amino acids. Germline lookup yields CDR1 KGHSH and CDR2 LQKENI. CDR3 coding DNA: TGTGCCAGCAAATCGGCCGGGCTCCACTCTGGGGCCAACGTCCTGACTTTC. Protein sequence: CASKSAGLHSGANVLTF.

The chain combines TRBV5-6 with TRBJ1-3, with TRBD1 matching over 10 bases. The V gene's germline CDR1 is SGHDT and CDR2 YYEEEE. The CDR3 consists of 15 residues. Trimming at V came to 3 bases and at J to 1 base, leaving 1 base not matched to a gene. CDR3 DNA: TGTGCCAGCAGCTGGGGACAGGGGTCTGGAAACACCATATATTTT. Its translation: CASSWGQGSGNTIYF.

The chain uses TRBV6-5 and TRBJ1-4; D unresolved. Per the germline V gene, CDR1 is MNHEY and CDR2 is SVGAGI. The CDR3 sequence is 14 residues long. Trimming removed 5 bases from V and 8 bases from J, with 15 bases in between. For the CDR3, the DNA is TGTGCCAGCAGTAACCGGGCCCCTCGGGAAAAACTGTTTTTT. Protein product: CASSNRAPREKLFF.

The chain carries TRBV4-3 and TRBJ1-2, with D possibly being TRBD1 (5 bases). The CDR3 spans 15 residues. Germline V gene sequence: CDR1 LGHNA, CDR2 YSLEER. V was pared by 0 bases and J by 8 bases, with 16 bases between. The CDR3 nucleotides read TGCGCCAGCAGCCAAGATGGACATCTAAGGGACGGCTACACCTTC. Its protein is CASSQDGHLRDGYTF.

The chain joins TRBV7-2 to TRBJ2-1; 7 bases agree with TRBD1. This CDR3 is built from 15 residues. Germline-derived CDR1 and CDR2 are SGHTA and FQGNSA. Unmatched junction bases numbered 9, after V lost 1 base and J lost 9 bases. The CDR3 here is CASSLDVGGRSEQFF. CDR3 in DNA: TGTGCCAGCAGCTTAGATGTAGGGGGCCGGAGTGAGCAGTTCTTC.

The gene calls are TRBV28 and TRBJ1-2, with 8 bases lining up with TRBD1. The J segment lost 5 bases and the V segment lost 5 bases, leaving 7 bases of the junction unmatched. There are 14 residues in the CDR3. Germline assignment: CDR1 MDHEN and CDR2 SYDVKM. For the CDR3, the DNA is TGTGCCAGCAGTACCCACAGGGGGTTTTATGGCTACACCTTC. Encoded protein: CASSTHRGFYGYTF.

The chain has TRBV14 and TRBJ2-7; 8 bases are shared with TRBD1. This CDR3 is built from 17 residues. Unmatched junction bases numbered 14, after V lost 4 bases and J lost 3 bases. Germline V CDR1 and CDR2: SGHDN, FVKESK. CDR3 in amino acids: CASSPTPWTGPYYEQYF. The CDR3 coding sequence is TGTGCCAGCAGCCCGACTCCCTGGACAGGGCCGTACTACGAGCAGTACTTC. The full variable domain, its missing parts supplied by reference TRBV14 and TRBJ2-7, is EAGVTQFPSHSVIEKGQTVTLRCDPISGHDNLYWYRRVMGKEIKFLLHFVKESKQDESGMPNNRFLAERTGGTYSTLKVQPAELEDSGVYFCASSPTPWTGPYYEQYFGPGTRLTVT.